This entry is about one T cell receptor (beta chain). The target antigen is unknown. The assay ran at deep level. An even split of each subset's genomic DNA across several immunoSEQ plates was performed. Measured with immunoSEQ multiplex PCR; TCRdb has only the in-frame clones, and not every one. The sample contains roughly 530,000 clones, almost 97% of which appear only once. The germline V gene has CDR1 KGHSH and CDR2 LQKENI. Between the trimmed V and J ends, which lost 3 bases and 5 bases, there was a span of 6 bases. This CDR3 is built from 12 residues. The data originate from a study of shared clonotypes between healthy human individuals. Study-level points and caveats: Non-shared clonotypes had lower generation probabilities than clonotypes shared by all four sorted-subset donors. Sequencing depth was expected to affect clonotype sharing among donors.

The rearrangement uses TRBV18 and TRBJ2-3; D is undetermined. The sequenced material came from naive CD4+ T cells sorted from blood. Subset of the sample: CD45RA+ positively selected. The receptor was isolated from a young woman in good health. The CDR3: CASSPRLDTQYF. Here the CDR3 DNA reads TGTGCCAGCTCACCGCGACTAGATACGCAGTATTTT.